This T cell receptor (beta chain) stems from a study of T cell responses to AZD1222 COVID-19 vaccine. The CDR3 length is 13 residues. Germline CDR1 reads LNHDA; CDR2 reads SQIVND (reference sequence). Trimming shortened V by 7 bases and J by 10 bases, and 14 bases separated the two germline ends. Sequencing used immunoSEQ multiplex PCR; TCRdb keeps in-frame clones, though not all of them. Seen here are some 70,000 clones, roughly 89% observed once, and the top ten hold roughly 9.8%. The material sequenced was peripheral blood, taken on day 0 of AZD1222 vaccination. J is TRBJ1-6 and V is TRBV19; possible D gene TRBD1, 6 bases. This TCR derives from an adult in good health. The CDR3 spells CASTRGVSSPLHF. DNA for the CDR3: TGTGCCAGTACCAGGGGTGTCAGCTCACCCCTCCACTTT.